A single sample is the source of the 10 T cell receptor beta chains below, sequenced in a study of identical twins. TCRdb re-derived calls from the 5' RACE reads in MiXCR, one entry per CDR3 protein. The sample shows 500,000 or so distinct CDR3 sequences, 14% of them seen only once. These same records also appear under a second study, on yellow fever vaccine responses in identical twins.

The sample was CD4+ T cells sorted from blood. Source of these receptors: a young woman in good health.

Ten or more counts support this clonotype. This chain links TRBV7-9 with TRBJ2-1; possible D gene TRBD1, 6 bases. Germline CDR1 SEHNR, CDR2 FQNEAQ (reference sequence). The CDR3 loop spans 14 amino acids. Trimming took 5 bases from V and 3 from J, leaving 11 bases between them. The CDR3 nucleotides are TGTGCCAGCAGCCAAGGACAGATCTACAATGAGCAGTTCTTC. It translates to CASSQGQIYNEQFF.

This chain joins TRBV19 and TRBJ2-2; D is unclear. Trimming pared 7 bases from V and 0 bases from J, leaving 9 bases between. The CDR3 consists of 14 residues. Germline V gene sequence: CDR1 LNHDA, CDR2 SQIVND (reference sequence). This CDR3 reads CASMPSANTGELFF. The CDR3 nucleotides read TGTGCCAGTATGCCGAGTGCGAACACCGGGGAGCTGTTTTTT.

This clonotype was picked up a small number of times. CDR3 sequence: CASSFRGGNSPLHF. As DNA, the CDR3 is TGTGCCAGCAGCTTCAGGGGGGGTAATTCACCCCTCCACTTT. The rearrangement uses TRBV5-6 and TRBJ1-6, with TRBD1 matching over 7 bases. Germline V gene lookup returns CDR1 SGHDT and CDR2 YYEEEE. J was trimmed by 6 bases and V by 2 bases; bases with no gene match: 2. The CDR3 sequence is 14 residues long.

The CDR3 reads CASSSGTGGWTEAFF. In DNA, the CDR3 is TGTGCCAGCAGCTCCGGGACAGGAGGATGGACTGAAGCTTTCTTT. This chain links TRBV7-9 with TRBJ1-1; 8 positions agree with TRBD1. CDR1 is SEHNR, CDR2 FQNEAQ, per germline (reference sequence). Losses at the gene ends were 4 bases for V and 5 bases for J; bases not matched to a gene: 9. This CDR3 spans 15 amino acids.

The J gene is TRBJ2-7, the V gene TRBV5-1; 14 positions agree with TRBD2. V shed 5 bases and J 1 base; nucleotides not matched to a gene: 23. The V gene's germline CDR1 is SGHRS and CDR2 YFSETQ. The CDR3 consists of 22 residues. CDR3 in amino acids: CASRYGTSGSSRLGSLSYEQYF. CDR3 DNA: TGCGCCAGCAGGTACGGGACTAGCGGGAGCTCTCGCTTAGGATCATTATCCTACGAGCAGTACTTC.

The chain couples TRBV7-2 to TRBJ2-7; D may be TRBD1 or TRBD2 (6 bases each). V lost 2 bases, J lost 6 bases, and 14 bases lay in between. In germline, CDR1 is SGHTA, CDR2 FQGNSA. This CDR3 contains 14 residues. Here the CDR3 reads CASSLRDGGGEQYF. Here the CDR3 DNA reads TGTGCCAGCAGCTTACGTGACGGAGGGGGCGAGCAGTACTTC.

The gene calls are TRBV11-2 and TRBJ2-7; the match to TRBD1 covers 9 bases. CDR1 and CDR2 (germline): SGHAT, FQNNGV. The CDR3 contains 15 residues. The V and J ends lost 2 bases and 3 bases, in that order; junction bases with no gene match: 5. CDR3 protein: CASSLPGQGLYEQYF. Here the CDR3 DNA reads TGTGCCAGCAGCTTACCGGGACAGGGACTCTACGAGCAGTACTTC. Using reference TRBV11-2 and TRBJ2-7 for the parts outside the CDR3, the full variable domain is EAGVAQSPRYKIIEKRQSVAFWCNPISGHATLYWYQQILGQGPKLLIQFQNNGVVDDSQLPKDRFSAERLKGVDSTLKIQPAKLEDSAVYLCASSLPGQGLYEQYFGPGTRLTVT.

A few counts support this clonotype. The chain uses TRBV18 and TRBJ2-7; D gene unclear. The CDR3 has 13 amino acids. Germline V CDR1 and CDR2: KGHSH, LQKENI. Trimming stripped 0 bases from V and 5 bases from J, with 8 bases between. The CDR3 reads CASSPPGIDEQYF. CDR3 nucleotide sequence: TGTGCCAGCTCACCACCAGGGATCGACGAGCAGTACTTC.

This clonotype was observed at least ten times. The V call is TRBV29-1, the J call TRBJ2-2, with 9 bases identical to TRBD1. After removal of 7 bases from V and 2 bases from J, the junction contained 8 bases not matched to a gene. The CDR3 runs 15 residues. Germline CDR1 SQVTM, CDR2 ANQGSEA. CDR3 residues: CSEPPGQGNTGELFF. Here the CDR3 DNA reads TGCAGCGAGCCTCCGGGACAGGGTAACACCGGGGAGCTGTTTTTT.

This clonotype was recorded a few times. This chain connects TRBV7-8 to TRBJ1-2; D is uncertain. The CDR3 spans 14 residues. CDR1 and CDR2 from the germline V gene are SGHVS and FQNEAQ. The germline V and J ends were trimmed by 0 bases and 5 bases, with 10 bases remaining between them. The CDR3 loop is CASSLARAVYGYTF. The CDR3 DNA reads TGTGCCAGCAGCTTAGCGAGGGCAGTTTATGGCTACACCTTC.